This T cell receptor (beta chain) comes out of a study of blood T cell repertoires in COVID-19. Study in general: T cells, B-cell-depleted T cells, or PBMCs supplied cDNA or gDNA.

Per the study methods: Nucleated cell counts were estimated from reference gene primer amplification. Clones were read by immunoSEQ multiplex PCR, and TCRdb kept only the in-frame ones, dropping some. D and trimming come from the DNA, and the V and J calls and clone size come from that table. The data show 300,000 to 450,000 clones, 89% seen once. V shed 3 bases, J shed 0 bases, and the junction held 3 bases outside the gene matches. This CDR3 comprises 15 residues. Per the germline V gene, CDR1 is LGHDT and CDR2 is YNNKEL (reference sequence). This clone was detected a few times. Other DNA sequences in this specimen translate into the identical CDR3.

V is TRBV3-1 (or the pseudogene TRBV3-2) and J is TRBJ2-7; TRBD2 matches 9 bases. The sequencing input was peripheral blood. This TCR was sampled from an older woman with COVID-19, enrolled during active disease. The CDR3 sequence is CASSQGGGGSYEQYF. CDR3 in DNA: TGTGCCAGCAGCCAGGGCGGGGGGGGCTCCTACGAGCAGTACTTC.